Below, one T cell receptor (beta chain) is given with its context. Measured with immunoSEQ multiplex PCR; TCRdb has only the in-frame clones, and not every one. The data hold around 40,000 clones, with more than 85% observed a single time. The data stem from a study of T cell changes during pregnancy in multiple sclerosis. Germline CDR1 MNHEY, CDR2 SMNVEV (reference sequence). The CDR3 totals 15 residues. The V end lost 1 base, the J end lost 5 bases, and 11 bases lay between the germline ends. The source was CD4+ T cells from peripheral blood mononuclear cells, collected in the second trimester of pregnancy. The V and J genes are TRBV27 and TRBJ1-4; perhaps TRBD1 as D (5 bases). This sequence originates from a female donor in good health, enrolled as a control in a pregnancy study. The CDR3 reads CASSLLHRQNEKLFF. The CDR3 nucleotides read TGTGCCAGCAGTTTATTGCATCGACAGAATGAAAAACTGTTTTTT.